One and the same sample provided the 18 T cell receptor beta chains below, sequenced in a study of blood T cell repertoires in COVID-19. Data came from immunoSEQ multiplex PCR; TCRdb stores just in-frame clones and leaves some out. Of fewer than 350,000 clones in the sample, approximately 85% were seen once. The material sequenced was peripheral blood. The receptor set was obtained from a human donor in a cohort sampled during active COVID-19.

The rearrangement links TRBV6-4 to TRBJ2-3; D unresolved. CDR1 and CDR2 (germline): MRHNA, SNTAGT. V shed 6 bases and J shed 0 bases, with 7 bases lying between them. The CDR3 loop spans 13 amino acids. The CDR3 reads CASSGESTDTQYF. CDR3 nucleotide sequence: TGTGCCAGCAGCGGAGAGAGCACAGATACGCAGTATTTT.

This chain connects TRBV9 to TRBJ1-2; a possible D gene is TRBD1 (5 bases). CDR3 length: 16 residues. V shed 4 bases and J shed 2 bases, with 18 bases lying between them. CDR1 is SGDLS and CDR2 is YYNGEE in the germline V gene. The DNA for the CDR3 is TGTGCCAGCAGCCCGGGGGGAGTCCGCCAGAACTATGGCTACACCTTC. It codes for CASSPGGVRQNYGYTF. Using reference TRBV9 and TRBJ1-2 for the parts outside the CDR3, the full variable domain is DSGVTQTPKHLITATGQRVTLRCSPRSGDLSVYWYQQSLDQGLQFLIQYYNGEERAKGNILERFSAQQFPDLHSELNLSSLELGDSALYFCASSPGGVRQNYGYTFGSGTRLTVV.

The chain combines TRBV20-1 with TRBJ2-5; 13 bases align to TRBD2. Germline V CDR1 and CDR2: DFQATT, SNEGSKA (reference sequence). CDR3 length equals 16 residues. V gave up 3 bases and J gave up 5 bases; unmatched junction bases: 9. The CDR3 coding sequence is TGCAGTGCTAGTACTAGCGGGGGGGCGATGTGGGAGACCCAGTACTTC. Translation: CSASTSGGAMWETQYF.

The genes are TRBV11-3 and TRBJ2-1; 9 nucleotides align to TRBD1. Germline V gene data show CDR1 as SGHNT and CDR2 as YENEEA. The CDR3 consists of 15 residues. V shed 3 bases, J shed 7 bases, and the junction held 7 bases outside the gene matches. The CDR3 here is CASSFSGTGINEQFF. Written as DNA, the CDR3 is TGTGCCAGCAGCTTCTCCGGGACAGGGATAAATGAGCAGTTCTTC.

The chain uses TRBV27 and TRBJ2-7, with TRBD2 matching over 9 bases. Germline trimming cut 2 bases from V and 0 bases from J; bases unmatched to any gene: 8. This CDR3 region has 17 residues. The V gene's germline CDR1 is MNHEY and CDR2 SMNVEV (reference sequence). CDR3 residues: CASSLSGGYYSSYEQYF. The CDR3 DNA sequence: TGTGCCAGCAGTTTAAGCGGGGGGTACTATAGCTCCTACGAGCAGTACTTC.

The V and J genes are TRBV6-2 or TRBV6-3 and TRBJ1-2; 8 bases match TRBD1. CDR3 length: 16 amino acids. The V and J ends lost 5 bases and 4 bases, in that order; junction bases with no gene match: 12. The germline V gene encodes CDR1 MNHEY and CDR2 SVGEGT. The CDR3 is CASSDPGQADSYGYTF. The CDR3 coding sequence is TGTGCCAGCAGTGACCCGGGACAGGCAGACTCCTATGGCTACACCTTC.

The genes are TRBV2 and TRBJ2-7; D perhaps matches TRBD2 (5 bases). Germline-derived CDR1 and CDR2 are SNHLY and FYNNEI. The CDR3 consists of 14 residues. V gave up 1 base and J gave up 6 bases, with 13 bases separating them. The CDR3 reads CASSEGGRGSEQYF. In DNA form, the CDR3 reads TGTGCCAGCAGTGAAGGGGGTCGGGGATCCGAGCAGTACTTC.

The V gene is TRBV24-1, the J gene TRBJ2-2; D is perhaps TRBD1 (6 bases). Germline CDR1 and CDR2: KGHDR and SFDVKD. This CDR3 has 16 residues. V was trimmed by 2 bases and J by 0 bases, leaving 9 bases between them. The CDR3 DNA sequence: TGTGCCACCAGTGATTACAGGGCGGCGAACACCGGGGAGCTGTTTTTT. It codes for CATSDYRAANTGELFF.

V usage is TRBV25-1 and J usage is TRBJ1-3; no definite D call. V shed 6 bases and J shed 0 bases, with 12 bases lying between them. Germline loops: CDR1 MGHDK, CDR2 SYGVNS. The CDR3 spans 15 residues. The CDR3 region is CASSSAPSSGNTIYF. The CDR3 DNA reads as TGTGCCAGCAGCTCCGCGCCAAGCTCTGGAAACACCATATATTTT.

This rearrangement joins TRBV11-3 to TRBJ2-2, with 8 bases that match TRBD2. Germline loops: CDR1 SGHNT, CDR2 YENEEA. The CDR3 spans 16 residues. The junction had 11 bases not matched to a gene; V was cut back by 5 bases and J by 6 bases. CDR3 sequence: CASSPGGDFAAGELFF. CDR3 bases: TGTGCCAGCAGCCCCGGGGGGGACTTCGCAGCCGGGGAGCTGTTTTTT.

In the case of this clone: The sample has other DNA sequences that encode this CDR3 too. The chain uses TRBV19 and TRBJ1-1; 10 nucleotides match TRBD1. Germline CDR1 reads LNHDA; CDR2 reads SQIVND (reference sequence). This CDR3 contains 13 residues. Unmatched junction bases numbered 2, after V lost 6 bases and J lost 4 bases. The CDR3 protein is CASRWDRGTEAFF. CDR3 bases: TGTGCCAGTAGATGGGACAGGGGCACTGAAGCTTTCTTT.

This chain links TRBV7-7 with TRBJ2-6, with D maybe TRBD2 (6 bases). V was clipped by 6 bases and J by 0 bases, with 21 bases between them. This CDR3 spans 19 amino acids. Per the germline V gene, CDR1 is SSHAT and CDR2 is FNYEAQ (reference sequence). The CDR3 protein is CASSLRNGEADSGANVLTF. CDR3 DNA sequence: TGTGCCAGCAGTCTAAGAAACGGGGAGGCTGACTCTGGGGCCAACGTCCTGACTTTC.

V usage is TRBV4-1 and J usage is TRBJ2-3; D is perhaps TRBD2 (6 bases). Trimming took 1 base from V and 10 from J, leaving 18 bases between them. The CDR3 sequence is 15 residues long. Germline loops: CDR1 MGHRA, CDR2 YSYEKL. CDR3 loop: CASSQVGEARTAQYF. The CDR3 nucleotides are TGCGCCAGCAGCCAAGTCGGGGAGGCGCGGACGGCGCAGTATTTT.

The chain couples TRBV19 to TRBJ1-5; 8 bases are a match to TRBD1. This CDR3 comprises 14 residues. Germline V lookup: CDR1 LNHDA, CDR2 SQIVND (reference sequence). Trimming removed 8 bases from V and 3 bases from J; junction bases left unmatched: 6. CDR3 coding DNA: TGTGCCAGTGATCACAGGGGGGACAATCAGCCCCAGCATTTT. It specifies CASDHRGDNQPQHF.

This sequence joins TRBV27 and TRBJ2-7; a possible D gene is TRBD1 (6 bases). The germline gives CDR1 MNHEY, CDR2 SMNVEV (reference sequence). The CDR3 spans 12 residues. Trimming removed 2 bases from V and 6 bases from J, with 8 bases in between. The CDR3 DNA reads as TGTGCCAGCAGTTTAGCAGGGGTCGAGCAGTACTTC. Translated: CASSLAGVEQYF.

This clone was found a few times. CDR3 sequence reads: CASSQIPVSGNTIYF. The CDR3 nucleotides are TGTGCCAGCAGCCAGATCCCGGTTTCTGGAAACACCATATATTTT. The genes are TRBV3-1 (or the pseudogene TRBV3-2) and TRBJ1-3, with D unresolved. Germline CDR1 and CDR2: LGHDT and YNNKEL (reference sequence). Trimming left V 3 bases short and J 1 base short, with 10 bases between. This CDR3 region has 15 residues.

The CDR3 bases are TGTGCCAGCCAACCACTTAGACAGGGGGCAATGAATCAGCCCCAGCATTTT. It is translated as CASQPLRQGAMNQPQHF. The chain couples TRBV27 to TRBJ1-5; 10 bases line up with TRBD1. The germline V gene encodes CDR1 MNHEY and CDR2 SMNVEV (reference sequence). The CDR3 is 17 residues long. Losses at the gene ends were 8 bases for V and 4 bases for J; bases not matched to a gene: 14.

V is TRBV3-1 (or the pseudogene TRBV3-2) and J is TRBJ1-6; maybe TRBD1 (5 bases). V was shortened by 3 bases and J by 6 bases, with 9 bases between the two germline ends. The CDR3 covers 14 residues. Germline lookup yields CDR1 LGHDT and CDR2 YNNKEL (reference sequence). CDR3: CASSQGGINSPLHF. Here the CDR3 DNA reads TGTGCCAGCAGCCAGGGGGGAATTAATTCACCCCTCCACTTT.